The 10 T cell receptor beta chains given below trace back to one sample, sequenced in a study of T cell changes during pregnancy in multiple sclerosis. Assay: immunoSEQ multiplex PCR; the TCRdb copy retains only in-frame clones and omits some. The sample consists of under 90,000 clones, roughly 89% of them appearing once. Material: peripheral blood, obtained after pregnancy. The receptor set was obtained from a female donor in good health, enrolled as a control in a pregnancy study.

V is TRBV4-2 and J is TRBJ1-4; D unresolved. CDR1 is LGHNA, CDR2 YNFKEQ, per germline. The CDR3 has 16 residues. The V end was cut by 0 bases, the J end by 8 bases, with 16 bases between. Written as DNA, the CDR3 is TGTGCCAGCAGCCAAGATCTCCCTCTGGAGGCAGAAAAACTGTTTTTT. Translating it yields CASSQDLPLEAEKLFF.

V and J are TRBV4-1 and TRBJ2-7; TRBD1 matches 7 bases. Per germline, CDR1 MGHRA and CDR2 YSYEKL. The CDR3 is 16 residues long. The ends lost 4 bases at V and 0 bases at J; junction bases unmatched: 9. CDR3 protein: CASSRLQGLSSYEQYF. The CDR3 nucleotides read TGCGCCAGCAGCCGACTACAGGGGCTGAGCTCCTACGAGCAGTACTTC.

The V call is TRBV15, the J call TRBJ2-7; TRBD1 matches at 8 bases. This CDR3 has 14 residues. V was clipped by 6 bases and J by 6 bases; unmatched bases: 10. Germline V gives CDR1 LNHNV, CDR2 YYDKDF (reference sequence). The CDR3 sequence is CATRPSGQGFEQYF. CDR3 nucleotides: TGTGCCACCAGACCCTCCGGACAGGGTTTCGAGCAGTACTTC.

V gene TRBV11-2 combines with J gene TRBJ2-2, with D maybe TRBD2 (5 bases). Between the trimmed V and J ends, which lost 4 bases and 1 base, there was a span of 10 bases. This CDR3 contains 15 residues. Per germline, CDR1 SGHAT and CDR2 FQNNGV. CDR3: CASSYPGLNTGELFF. The CDR3 region has the DNA TGTGCCAGCAGCTACCCAGGACTGAACACCGGGGAGCTGTTTTTT.

The gene calls are TRBV9 and TRBJ2-2; D is possibly TRBD1 (6 bases). Per the germline V gene, CDR1 is SGDLS and CDR2 is YYNGEE. V was trimmed by 3 bases and J by 6 bases, leaving 12 bases between them. CDR3 length: 14 residues. CDR3 residues: CASSEQGSAGELFF. The CDR3 coding sequence is TGTGCCAGCAGCGAACAGGGAAGTGCCGGGGAGCTGTTTTTT.

This chain joins TRBV4-1 and TRBJ1-4; TRBD1 is a possible D gene (5 bases). Germline-derived CDR1 and CDR2 are MGHRA and YSYEKL. This CDR3 has 16 amino acids. V gave up 5 bases and J gave up 8 bases, with 21 bases separating them. CDR3 nucleotides: TGCGCCAGCAGCAGGGAGACCGGGAGCAGGGCGGAAAAACTGTTTTTT. Translated, it gives CASSRETGSRAEKLFF.

The chain is built from TRBV19 and TRBJ1-5; TRBD1 matches 10 bases. The CDR3 runs to 15 residues. The germline CDR1 and CDR2 sequences are LNHDA and SQIVND (reference sequence). V lost 3 bases to trimming and J lost 6 bases; unmatched junction nucleotides: 5. The DNA for the CDR3 is TGTGCCAGTAGTATCGGACAGGGGGAGAGTCAGCCCCAGCATTTT. This translates into CASSIGQGESQPQHF. Combining the CDR3 with reference TRBV19 and TRBJ1-5 gives the whole variable domain DGGITQSPKYLFRKEGQNVTLSCEQNLNHDAMYWYRQDPGQGLRLIYYSQIVNDFQKGDIAEGYSVSREKKESFPLTVTSAQKNPTAFYLCASSIGQGESQPQHFGDGTRLSIL.

V usage is TRBV13 and J usage is TRBJ1-3, with 10 positions matching TRBD1. This CDR3 is built from 17 residues. Germline trimming cut 0 bases from V and 4 bases from J; bases unmatched to any gene: 6. CDR1 is PRHDT and CDR2 is FYEKMQ in the germline V gene (reference sequence). CDR3 sequence: CASSLGGTGEVGNTIYF. As DNA, the CDR3 is TGTGCCAGCAGCTTAGGCGGGACAGGGGAAGTCGGAAACACCATATATTTT.

V is TRBV9 and J is TRBJ2-7, with 7 bases that match TRBD2. CDR1 is SGDLS, CDR2 YYNGEE, per germline. This CDR3 is built from 14 residues. Trimming removed 0 bases from V and 4 bases from J; junction bases left unmatched: 4. CDR3 DNA sequence: TGTGCCAGCAGCGTAGGCGGGAGAGGTTACGAGCAGTACTTC. Amino acids: CASSVGGRGYEQYF.

This clone was counted a single time. Other DNA sequences from this sample encode an identical CDR3 as well. The CDR3 sequence: CASSPQGDTEAFF. Here the CDR3 DNA reads TGTGCCAGCAGTCCACAGGGAGACACTGAAGCTTTCTTT. The chain recombines TRBV28 with TRBJ1-1; tentative D call: TRBD1 (6 bases). V gave up 5 bases and J gave up 3 bases, with 10 bases separating them. Germline V CDR1 and CDR2: MDHEN, SYDVKM. CDR3 size: 13 residues.